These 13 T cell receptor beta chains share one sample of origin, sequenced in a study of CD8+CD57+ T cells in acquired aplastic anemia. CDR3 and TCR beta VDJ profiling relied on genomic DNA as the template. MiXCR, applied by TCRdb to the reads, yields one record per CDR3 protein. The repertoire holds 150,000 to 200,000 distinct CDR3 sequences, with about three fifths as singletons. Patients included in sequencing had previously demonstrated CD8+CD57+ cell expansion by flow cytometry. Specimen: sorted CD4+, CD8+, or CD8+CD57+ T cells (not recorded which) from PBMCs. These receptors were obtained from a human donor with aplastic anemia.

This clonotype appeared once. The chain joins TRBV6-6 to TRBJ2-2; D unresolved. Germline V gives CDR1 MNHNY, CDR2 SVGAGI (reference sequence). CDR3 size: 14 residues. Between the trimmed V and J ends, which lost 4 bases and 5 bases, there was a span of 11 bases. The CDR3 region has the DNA TGTGCCAGCAGTTCTGTTGAGATAACCGGGGAGCTGTTTTTT. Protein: CASSSVEITGELFF.

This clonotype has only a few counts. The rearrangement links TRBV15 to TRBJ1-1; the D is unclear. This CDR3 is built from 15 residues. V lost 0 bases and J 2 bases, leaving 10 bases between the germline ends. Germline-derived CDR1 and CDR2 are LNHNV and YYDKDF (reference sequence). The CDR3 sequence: CATSRDNVHNTEAFF. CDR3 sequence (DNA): TGTGCCACCAGCAGAGATAACGTGCATAACACTGAAGCTTTCTTT.

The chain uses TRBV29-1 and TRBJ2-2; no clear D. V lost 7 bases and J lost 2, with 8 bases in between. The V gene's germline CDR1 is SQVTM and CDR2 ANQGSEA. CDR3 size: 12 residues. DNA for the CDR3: TGCAGCGCAGGACGTAACACCGGGGAGCTGTTTTTT. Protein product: CSAGRNTGELFF.

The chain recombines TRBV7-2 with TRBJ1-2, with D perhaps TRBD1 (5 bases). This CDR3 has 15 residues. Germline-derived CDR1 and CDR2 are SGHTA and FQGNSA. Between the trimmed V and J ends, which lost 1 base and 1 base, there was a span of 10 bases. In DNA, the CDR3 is TGTGCCAGCAGCTTAGAGAACGGGGGTAACTATGGCTACACCTTC. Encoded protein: CASSLENGGNYGYTF. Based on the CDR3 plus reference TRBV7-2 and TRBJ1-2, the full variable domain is GAGVSQSPSNKVTEKGKDVELRCDPISGHTALYWYRQSLGQGLEFLIYFQGNSAPDKSGLPSDRFSAERTGGSVSTLTIQRTQQEDSAVYLCASSLENGGNYGYTFGSGTRLTVV.

CDR3 in amino acids: CASSWGGLSNTGELFF. CDR3 coding DNA: TGTGCCAGCAGTTGGGGGGGACTGTCGAACACCGGGGAGCTGTTTTTT. The chain uses TRBV9 and TRBJ2-2, with 7 bases fitting TRBD2. V was clipped by 5 bases and J by 0 bases; unmatched bases: 7. The CDR3 loop spans 16 amino acids. The germline gives CDR1 SGDLS, CDR2 YYNGEE.

Here the CDR3 reads CASSEVECGAFF. Here the CDR3 DNA reads TGTGCCAGCAGTGAAGTAGAGTGCGGGGCTTTCTTT. The gene calls are TRBV2 and TRBJ1-1; D gene ambiguous. Trimming took off 1 base at V and 11 bases at J, with 11 bases between the two ends. CDR3 length: 12 amino acids. The germline gives CDR1 SNHLY, CDR2 FYNNEI.

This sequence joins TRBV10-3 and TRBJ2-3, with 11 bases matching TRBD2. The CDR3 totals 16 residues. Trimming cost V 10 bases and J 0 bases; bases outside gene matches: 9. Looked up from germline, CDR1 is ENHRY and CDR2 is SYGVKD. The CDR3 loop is CATHDSSGRSTDTQYF. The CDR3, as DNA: TGTGCCACCCACGATTCTAGCGGGAGGAGCACAGATACGCAGTATTTT.

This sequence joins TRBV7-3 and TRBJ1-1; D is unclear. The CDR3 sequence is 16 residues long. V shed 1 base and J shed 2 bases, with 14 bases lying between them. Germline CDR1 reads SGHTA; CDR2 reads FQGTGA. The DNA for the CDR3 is TGTGCCAGCAGCTTAATCGGGGTCGGCAGTAACACTGAAGCTTTCTTT. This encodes CASSLIGVGSNTEAFF. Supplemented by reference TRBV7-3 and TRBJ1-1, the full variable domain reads GAGVSQTPSNKVTEKGKYVELRCDPISGHTALYWYRQSLGQGPEFLIYFQGTGAADDSGLPNDRFFAVRPEGSVSTLKIQRTERGDSAVYLCASSLIGVGSNTEAFFGQGTRLTVV.

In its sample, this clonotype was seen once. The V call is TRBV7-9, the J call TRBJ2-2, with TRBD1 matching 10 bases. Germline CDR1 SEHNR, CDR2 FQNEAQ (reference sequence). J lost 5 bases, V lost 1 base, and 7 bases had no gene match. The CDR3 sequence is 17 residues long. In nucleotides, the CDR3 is TGTGCCAGCAGCTTAGGCAGACAGGGGGCGTGGACCGGGGAGCTGTTTTTT. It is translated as CASSLGRQGAWTGELFF.

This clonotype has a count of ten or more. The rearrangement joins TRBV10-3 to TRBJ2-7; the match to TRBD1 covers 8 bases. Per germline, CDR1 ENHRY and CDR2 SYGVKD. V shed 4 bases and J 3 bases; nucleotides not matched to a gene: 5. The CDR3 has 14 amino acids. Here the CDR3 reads CAISGQGPFYEQYF. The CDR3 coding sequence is TGTGCCATCAGTGGACAGGGGCCCTTCTACGAGCAGTACTTC.

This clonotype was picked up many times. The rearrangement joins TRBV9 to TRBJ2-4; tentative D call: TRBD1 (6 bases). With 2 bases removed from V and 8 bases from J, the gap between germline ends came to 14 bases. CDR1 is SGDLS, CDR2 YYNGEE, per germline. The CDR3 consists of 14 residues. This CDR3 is CASSVSGGRDIQYF. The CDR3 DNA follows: TGTGCCAGCAGCGTGAGTGGGGGCAGGGACATTCAGTACTTC.

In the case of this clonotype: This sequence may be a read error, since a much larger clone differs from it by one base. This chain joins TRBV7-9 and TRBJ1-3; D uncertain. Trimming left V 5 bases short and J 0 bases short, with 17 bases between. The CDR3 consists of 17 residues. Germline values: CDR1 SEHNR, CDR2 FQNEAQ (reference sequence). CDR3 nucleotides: TGTGCCAGCAGCCTCTTATATGAGGTATACTCTGGAAACACCATATATTTT. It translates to CASSLLYEVYSGNTIYF.

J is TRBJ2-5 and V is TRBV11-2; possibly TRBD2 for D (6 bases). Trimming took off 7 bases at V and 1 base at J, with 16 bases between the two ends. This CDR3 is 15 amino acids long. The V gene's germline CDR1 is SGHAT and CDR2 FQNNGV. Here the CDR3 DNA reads TGTGCCAGCAACCCAAAGGGGAGGTCCCAAGAGACCCAGTACTTC. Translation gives CASNPKGRSQETQYF.